One T cell receptor beta chain is described in this entry. Its matching antigen is unknown. The data were taken from a study of radiation and T cells in renal cell carcinoma. Study findings and constraints: No pretreatment tumor biopsies were available for baseline clonotypes.

Using immunoSEQ multiplex PCR, the repertoire was profiled, and TCRdb retains in-frame clones only, with some absent. The sample holds around 60,000 clones, around 77% seen once. Germline V lookup: CDR1 SGHDN, CDR2 FVKESK. V was clipped by 5 bases and J by 5 bases; unmatched bases: 4. The CDR3 length is 13 residues. Indicated time point: blood 2 weeks post-SBRT. Treatment: 15 Gy SBRT to primary tumor, nephrectomy 4 weeks later. Sample: blood, taken from a patient whose treatment included radiotherapy and nephrectomy. The receptor comes from a man aged 55-75 years with renal cell carcinoma. The chain couples TRBV14 to TRBJ2-7, with TRBD1 matching 9 bases. CDR3 region: CASSSGQGDEQYV. In DNA, the CDR3 is TGTGCCAGCAGCTCGGGACAGGGTGACGAGCAGTACGTC.